The TCR beta chain described here comes from a study of chemoradiotherapy in HPV16-positive cancers. Study conclusions and caveats: During treatment, candidate HPV-specific clones and E7-related motifs expanded in tumor. HPV-responsive T-cell expansion during chemoradiotherapy was linked to improved recurrence-free survival in HPV16-positive patients.

The assay was immunoSEQ multiplex PCR, and TCRdb's table has in-frame clones only and misses some. Of about 12,000 clones in the sample, roughly 90% were seen once. Over chemoradiotherapy, repertoires were sampled more than once. V lost 1 base to trimming and J lost 4 bases, with 11 bases between them. The CDR3 contains 15 residues. Germline V gene lookup returns CDR1 SGHRS and CDR2 YFSETQ. Comments on this clone: No antigen is known for it.

This receptor was identified in a human donor with HPV-associated anogenital cancer. The sequenced sample was blood, obtained from a patient who underwent chemoradiotherapy. The chain combines TRBV5-1 with TRBJ2-2; D is perhaps TRBD1 (5 bases). CDR3 loop: CASSLMGQSTGELFF. The CDR3 DNA is TGCGCCAGCAGCTTGATGGGGCAGTCCACCGGGGAGCTGTTTTTT.